Below, 3 T cell receptor beta chains from the same sample are listed, as sequenced in a study of Graves' ophthalmopathy and Graves' hyperthyroidism. From RNA, the CDR3 regions of TCR beta chains were amplified and sequenced. Scientists carried out first-round RT-PCR using HTBI primers and then a second-round multiplex PCR. Each CDR3 protein gets one entry after TCRdb re-called the multiplex PCR reads with MiXCR. The table has 620,000 or so distinct CDR3 sequences, 22% seen once. Sequencing was carried out using peripheral blood. The receptors shown here come from a woman aged 18-29 years with stable Graves' hyperthyroidism. Some clones in this sample may be carry-over from other donors' samples.

This clonotype occurred many times. V gene TRBV12-5 combines with J gene TRBJ2-7; 7 bases are shared with TRBD1. The CDR3 is 15 amino acids. Unmatched junction bases numbered 10, after V lost 6 bases and J lost 2 bases. The germline gives CDR1 LGHNT, CDR2 FRNRAP. CDR3 residues: CASGGGDRIAYEQYF. The DNA for the CDR3 is TGTGCTAGTGGAGGTGGGGACAGAATAGCCTACGAGCAGTACTTC.

V usage is TRBV12-3 or TRBV12-4 and J usage is TRBJ1-2; no clear D. Trimming took 4 bases from V and 6 from J, leaving 12 bases between them. The CDR3 contains 13 residues. Here the CDR3 reads CASSSGLYNGYTF. Here the CDR3 DNA reads TGTGCCAGCAGTTCTGGGCTTTATAATGGCTACACCTTC.

The V and J genes are TRBV20-1 and TRBJ2-6, with D possibly called TRBD1 or TRBD2 (5 bases each). Trimming took off 5 bases at V and 4 bases at J, with 9 bases between the two ends. Germline V gene sequence: CDR1 DFQATT, CDR2 SNEGSKA (reference sequence). This CDR3 contains 13 residues. CDR3 amino acids: CSAGGAGANVLTF. The CDR3 DNA reads TGCAGTGCTGGGGGTGCCGGGGCCAACGTCCTGACTTTC.